The 7 T cell receptor beta chains listed next were all sequenced from one sample in a study of technical replicates of blood from several donors. Method: immunoSEQ multiplex PCR; TCRdb's copy keeps in-frame clones and lacks some. Of about 75,000 clones in the sample, about 97% were seen once. Sequenced material: T cells isolated from PBMCs. These receptors were collected from a human donor in good health.

The rearrangement uses TRBV5-1 and TRBJ2-2; no reliable D call. Germline V gene data show CDR1 as SGHRS and CDR2 as YFSETQ. The CDR3 runs to 13 residues. The ends were cut back, 4 bases at V and 7 bases at J, with 11 bases in the middle. The CDR3: CASSRQVGGELFF. The CDR3 DNA sequence: TGCGCCAGCAGCCGACAAGTAGGCGGGGAGCTGTTTTTT.

V usage is TRBV10-1 and J usage is TRBJ1-5; D is unclear. The germline gives CDR1 WNHNN, CDR2 SYGVQD (reference sequence). The CDR3 has 12 amino acids. The germline V and J ends were trimmed by 8 bases and 7 bases, with 12 bases remaining between them. CDR3: CASPKLWQPQHF. The CDR3 coding sequence is TGCGCCAGCCCGAAACTTTGGCAGCCCCAGCATTTT.

The genes are TRBV7-9 and TRBJ1-6; D is possibly TRBD1 (6 bases). CDR1 and CDR2 from the germline V gene are SEHNR and FQNEAQ (reference sequence). V shed 4 bases and J shed 9 bases, with 22 bases lying between them. The CDR3 loop spans 17 amino acids. CDR3 loop: CASSSTQTGTFLSPLHF. The CDR3 coding sequence is TGTGCCAGCAGCTCAACTCAGACCGGGACATTTCTTTCACCCCTCCACTTT.

This clone was seen a few times. This chain uses TRBV6-5 with TRBJ2-7; 9 bases align to TRBD2. Trimming removed 4 bases from V and 3 bases from J; junction bases left unmatched: 7. This CDR3 is built from 15 residues. Looked up from germline, CDR1 is MNHEY and CDR2 is SVGAGI. The CDR3 sequence: CASSSLASGDYEQYF. CDR3 in DNA: TGTGCCAGCAGTTCCCTTGCTAGCGGGGACTACGAGCAGTACTTC.

This sequence joins TRBV6-5 and TRBJ1-4, with TRBD1 matching over 8 bases. The CDR3 runs 14 residues. Germline CDR1 and CDR2: MNHEY and SVGAGI. With V trimmed by 5 bases and J by 8 bases, 7 bases remained unmatched. CDR3 DNA: TGTGCCAGCAGTCGAGACAGGGGTGGGGAAAAACTGTTTTTT. This gives the protein CASSRDRGGEKLFF.

The rearrangement links TRBV27 to TRBJ2-1, with 15 bases fitting TRBD2. CDR1 is MNHEY and CDR2 is SMNVEV in the germline V gene (reference sequence). The CDR3 extends over 19 amino acids. V lost 6 bases to trimming and J lost 6 bases; unmatched junction nucleotides: 15. The CDR3 loop reads CASRPIGLAGGFEGNEQFF. CDR3 DNA: TGTGCCAGCAGGCCAATTGGACTAGCGGGAGGGTTCGAGGGCAATGAGCAGTTCTTC.

The chain uses TRBV14 and TRBJ2-1, with 8 bases identical to TRBD2. J was trimmed by 9 bases and V by 9 bases; bases with no gene match: 13. The V gene's germline CDR1 is SGHDN and CDR2 FVKESK. The CDR3 is 14 residues long. The CDR3 DNA sequence: TGTGCCAGTCGATCGACTAGCGCGTTTAGTGAGCAGTTCTTC. Protein: CASRSTSAFSEQFF.